One sample yielded the 28 T cell receptor beta chains listed below, sequenced in a study of T cells in Graves' hyperthyroidism and ophthalmopathy. RNA transcripts served as the template for amplifying TCR beta CDR3 regions. Using the HTBI primer set, a first-round RT-PCR was run on the TCR CDR3. TCRdb independently ran MiXCR on the multiplex PCR reads; one entry per CDR3 protein. The sample carries around 600,000 distinct CDR3 sequences, around 14% recorded once. Source material: blood. The receptors here all came from a woman younger than 35 with Graves' ophthalmopathy.

This clonotype showed up many times. This sequence joins TRBV3-1 and TRBJ1-5; D is unclear. V lost 1 base and J lost 4, with 5 bases in between. This CDR3 comprises 13 residues. Germline V lookup: CDR1 LGHDT, CDR2 YNNKEL (reference sequence). The CDR3 loop reads CASSQGRNQPQHF. The CDR3 bases are TGTGCCAGCAGCCAAGGAAGGAATCAGCCCCAGCATTTT.

The chain has TRBV6-1 and TRBJ2-7, with 11 bases identical to TRBD1. Germline V gives CDR1 MNHNS, CDR2 SASEGT. The CDR3 is 16 amino acids. Losses at the gene ends were 2 bases for V and 5 bases for J; bases not matched to a gene: 8. CDR3 region: CASSELGQGVRDEQYF. The CDR3 DNA reads as TGTGCCAGCAGTGAATTGGGACAGGGGGTAAGGGACGAGCAGTACTTC.

Many counts were recorded for this clonotype. The gene calls are TRBV7-9 and TRBJ2-7; D is ambiguous. V was trimmed by 1 base and J by 7 bases, leaving 8 bases between them. The germline CDR1 and CDR2 sequences are SEHNR and FQNEAQ (reference sequence). The CDR3 is 12 amino acids. CDR3 coding DNA: TGTGCCAGCAGCTTAGTCGCGCGGGAGCAGTACTTC. Protein: CASSLVAREQYF.

This clonotype was seen ten or more times. This chain joins TRBV27 and TRBJ2-1; 13 nucleotides agree with TRBD2. There are 14 residues in the CDR3. Trimming at V came to 9 bases and at J to 12 bases, leaving 11 bases not matched to a gene. Germline values: CDR1 MNHEY, CDR2 SMNVEV (reference sequence). CDR3 nucleotide sequence: TGTGCCAGTGCGGGGACTAGCGGGGCCGGGGGGCAGTTCTTC. Protein: CASAGTSGAGGQFF.

The sample holds many counts of this clonotype. The rearrangement links TRBV2 to TRBJ2-3, with no clear D. Deletions cut 9 bases from V and 5 bases from J, with 9 bases between. Germline V gives CDR1 SNHLY, CDR2 FYNNEI. The CDR3 totals 11 residues. The CDR3 DNA follows: TGTGCCAGTAACTTCGGAGATACGCAGTATTTT. Its protein is CASNFGDTQYF.

J is TRBJ2-7 and V is TRBV19; 10 bases are a match to TRBD2. From germline, CDR1 is LNHDA and CDR2 SQIVND (reference sequence). The trim removed 0 bases at V and 3 bases at J, leaving 5 bases unmatched. The CDR3 spans 16 residues. CDR3 region: CASSIDRSSGSYEQYF. CDR3 nucleotides: TGTGCCAGTAGTATAGATCGGTCTAGCGGGAGCTACGAGCAGTACTTC.

This clonotype was picked up many times. The CDR3 bases are TGTGCTAGTGGTTTGGCTATACATTACAATGAGCAGTTCTTC. Translating gives CASGLAIHYNEQFF. The genes are TRBV12-5 and TRBJ2-1; D not certain. The CDR3 has 14 residues. CDR1 and CDR2 (germline): LGHNT, FRNRAP. Trimming shortened V by 1 base and J by 4 bases, and 8 bases separated the two germline ends.

This clonotype appeared many times. The CDR3 sequence is CSARDVASGTPDTGELFF. DNA for the CDR3: TGCAGTGCTAGAGATGTGGCTAGCGGGACCCCTGACACCGGGGAGCTGTTTTTT. The chain links TRBV20-1 to TRBJ2-2; 9 bases are a match to TRBD2. CDR1 DFQATT and CDR2 SNEGSKA come from the germline V gene (reference sequence). CDR3 length: 18 amino acids. V trimming: 0 bases; J trimming: 3 bases; junction bases outside the gene matches: 11.

This clonotype was counted many times. The chain recombines TRBV28 with TRBJ2-3, with TRBD1 identical over 8 bases. This CDR3 has 15 residues. Germline CDR1 is MDHEN and CDR2 is SYDVKM. The ends lost 2 bases at V and 4 bases at J; junction bases unmatched: 5. The DNA of the CDR3 is TGTGCCAGCAGTTTAGGAGGACAGGGCGCAGATACGCAGTATTTT. Protein product: CASSLGGQGADTQYF.

This clonotype was recorded a few times. This sequence joins TRBV19 and TRBJ2-7; D possibly uses TRBD1 or TRBD2 (5 bases each). This CDR3 contains 15 residues. CDR1 and CDR2 (germline): LNHDA, SQIVND (reference sequence). The V gene lost 3 bases and the J gene lost 2 bases, with 14 bases spanning the gap. The CDR3 region is CASSITQGAAYEQYF. The CDR3 DNA reads as TGTGCCAGTAGTATTACCCAGGGAGCGGCCTACGAGCAGTACTTC. The full variable domain, with the rest looked up from reference TRBV19 and TRBJ2-7, is DGGITQSPKYLFRKEGQNVTLSCEQNLNHDAMYWYRQDPGQGLRLIYYSQIVNDFQKGDIAEGYSVSREKKESFPLTVTSAQKNPTAFYLCASSITQGAAYEQYFGPGTRLTVT.

This clonotype was seen repeatedly, ten times or more. This chain links TRBV7-2 with TRBJ2-5; 10 positions agree with TRBD2. V trimming: 1 base; J trimming: 5 bases; junction bases outside the gene matches: 19. CDR1 SGHTA and CDR2 FQGNSA come from the germline V gene. CDR3 length equals 20 residues. The CDR3 reads CASSLERRGYLAGAWETQYF. The CDR3 nucleotides read TGTGCCAGCAGCTTAGAACGCAGGGGCTATCTAGCGGGAGCATGGGAGACCCAGTACTTC.

This clonotype showed up just a few times. The chain uses TRBV4-1 and TRBJ1-1; the D is unclear. V lost 3 bases, J lost 4 bases, and 15 bases lay in between. From germline, CDR1 is MGHRA and CDR2 YSYEKL. This CDR3 has 15 residues. CDR3 DNA: TGCGCCAGCAGCCACCGCAAGGGAGAGGGCACTGAAGCTTTCTTT. Its translation: CASSHRKGEGTEAFF.

The V and J genes are TRBV9 and TRBJ2-7; a weak D match, TRBD2 (6 bases). V shed 4 bases and J shed 7 bases, with 21 bases lying between them. CDR3 length equals 15 residues. CDR1 is SGDLS and CDR2 is YYNGEE in the germline V gene. CDR3: CASSPGTGGILEQYF. The CDR3 nucleotides are TGTGCCAGCAGCCCAGGGACCGGCGGGATATTAGAGCAGTACTTC.

In this sample, this clonotype turned up a few times. A read error may explain this, as a much larger clone is one base away. This CDR3 fails to terminate in the conserved phenylalanine or tryptophan, so it likely reflects a read error. The rearrangement uses TRBV9 and TRBJ1-1; D possibly corresponds to TRBD1 (5 bases). Germline CDR1 reads SGDLS; CDR2 reads YYNGEE. This CDR3 region has 17 residues. The V end lost 4 bases, the J end lost 0 bases, and 19 bases lay between the germline ends. The CDR3 sequence is CASSQPMGTNMNTEAFL. CDR3 sequence (DNA): TGTGCCAGCAGCCAACCCATGGGGACCAATATGAACACTGAAGCTTTCCTT.

This clonotype was detected ten times or more. The rearrangement uses TRBV5-1 and TRBJ2-2, with D possibly being TRBD1 (6 bases). Germline V gene sequence: CDR1 SGHRS, CDR2 YFSETQ. Trimming took 6 bases from V and 2 from J, leaving 14 bases between them. This CDR3 is built from 15 residues. The CDR3 region has the DNA TGCGCCAGCATAGGAGGACAGAGTAACACCGGGGAGCTGTTTTTT. Translated: CASIGGQSNTGELFF. Looking up the rest from reference TRBV5-1 and TRBJ2-2 gives the full variable domain: KAGVTQTPRYLIKTRGQQVTLSCSPISGHRSVSWYQQTPGQGLQFLFEYFSETQRNKGNFPGRFSGRQFSNSRSEMNVSTLELGDSALYLCASIGGQSNTGELFFGEGSRLTVL.

The genes are TRBV28 and TRBJ2-2, with TRBD2 as a possible D gene (6 bases). Trimming took 7 bases from V and 3 from J, leaving 15 bases between them. This CDR3 has 15 amino acids. Germline V gives CDR1 MDHEN, CDR2 SYDVKM. This chain's CDR3 is CASTGGYLDTGELFF. The CDR3 DNA sequence: TGTGCCAGCACCGGGGGTTATTTGGACACCGGGGAGCTGTTTTTT.

This clonotype was observed many times. The chain links TRBV3-1 to TRBJ2-3; D ambiguous. Trimming left V 1 base short and J 2 bases short, with 10 bases between. Germline values: CDR1 LGHDT, CDR2 YNNKEL (reference sequence). The CDR3 covers 15 residues. CDR3 in amino acids: CASSQVGWDTDTQYF. In DNA form, the CDR3 reads TGTGCCAGCAGCCAAGTTGGTTGGGACACAGATACGCAGTATTTT.

The chain combines TRBV28 with TRBJ2-7, with D unresolved. This CDR3 contains 13 residues. Trimming removed 6 bases at V and 4 bases at J, with 13 bases between. CDR1 and CDR2 from the germline V gene are MDHEN and SYDVKM. In nucleotides, the CDR3 is TGTGCCAGCAGCCCGGGTGGGTTGTACGAGCAGTACTTC. Translated, it gives CASSPGGLYEQYF.

There are many counts of this clonotype. V and J are TRBV28 and TRBJ2-1, with no clear D. Germline assignment: CDR1 MDHEN and CDR2 SYDVKM. Trimming shortened V by 1 base and J by 9 bases, and 13 bases separated the two germline ends. The CDR3 sequence is 14 residues long. Here the CDR3 reads CASSLYPPTSEQFF. CDR3 coding DNA: TGTGCCAGCAGTTTATACCCCCCGACTTCTGAGCAGTTCTTC.

The table lists this clonotype with many counts. V usage is TRBV12-3 or TRBV12-4 and J usage is TRBJ2-7; unclear D gene. This CDR3 has 13 amino acids. Trimming cost V 4 bases and J 0 bases, with 7 bases left between them. The CDR3, as DNA: TGTGCCAGCAGTTACTGGGCCTCCTACGAGCAGTACTTC. Protein sequence: CASSYWASYEQYF.

This clonotype was observed many times. The genes are TRBV6-1 and TRBJ2-7, with D perhaps matching TRBD2 (5 bases). Germline CDR1 MNHNS, CDR2 SASEGT. The length of the CDR3 is 13 residues. Trimming cost V 7 bases and J 1 base, with 11 bases left between them. The CDR3 bases are TGTGCCAGCAATCCTAGCCATTCCTACGAGCAGTACTTC. Translating gives CASNPSHSYEQYF.

This clonotype was counted at least ten times. The rearrangement uses TRBV24-1 and TRBJ2-3, with TRBD2 identical over 8 bases. Unmatched junction bases numbered 17, after V lost 1 base and J lost 3 bases. This CDR3 has 20 residues. CDR1 and CDR2 from the germline V gene are KGHDR and SFDVKD. In nucleotides, the CDR3 is TGTGCCACCAGTGATTTTCGGGGTGTTACTAGCGGAGCACTTACAGATACGCAGTATTTT. This gives the protein CATSDFRGVTSGALTDTQYF.

The table lists this clonotype with many counts. The V call is TRBV12-3 or TRBV12-4, the J call TRBJ1-5, with D possibly matching TRBD1 (6 bases). The CDR3 totals 15 residues. V was clipped by 6 bases and J by 2 bases, with 14 bases between them. The CDR3 reads CASRPGTLGNQPQHF. The CDR3 DNA sequence: TGTGCCAGCAGGCCAGGGACACTGGGCAATCAGCCCCAGCATTTT.

This clonotype was seen ten or more times. The chain carries TRBV11-2 and TRBJ2-7; possible D gene TRBD1, 5 bases. Germline V CDR1 and CDR2: SGHAT, FQNNGV. Trimming shortened V by 3 bases and J by 6 bases, and 9 bases separated the two germline ends. This CDR3 is built from 12 residues. The CDR3 sequence: CASSLTAVEQYF. The DNA for the CDR3 is TGTGCCAGCAGCTTGACAGCTGTCGAGCAGTACTTC.

Remarks on this clonotype: A read error may be the cause here, since a much bigger clone is one base away. The chain couples TRBV2 to TRBJ1-5; D is undetermined. Germline CDR1 and CDR2: SNHLY and FYNNEI. This CDR3 is 11 amino acids long. The CDR3 is CASSRDQPRHF. For the CDR3, the DNA is TGTGCCAGCAGTAGGGATCAGCCCCGGCATTTT.

The chain employs TRBV2 and TRBJ2-3, with D possibly being TRBD1 (5 bases). Per the germline V gene, CDR1 is SNHLY and CDR2 is FYNNEI. V shed 4 bases and J shed 0 bases, with 11 bases lying between them. The CDR3 runs 15 residues. CDR3 in DNA: TGTGCCAGCAGTGGGGCCGACAGCAGCACAGATACGCAGTATTTT. Residues: CASSGADSSTDTQYF.

This clonotype was counted at least ten times. J is TRBJ1-5 and V is TRBV6-2 or TRBV6-3; D unresolved. Germline V gene lookup returns CDR1 MNHEY and CDR2 SVGEGT. The CDR3 is made up of 14 amino acids. Trimming stripped 5 bases from V and 7 bases from J, with 15 bases between. The CDR3 sequence is CASSGYGVKQPQHF. The CDR3 nucleotides are TGTGCCAGCAGTGGTTACGGGGTCAAGCAGCCCCAGCATTTT.

This clonotype was picked up a small number of times. This chain links TRBV4-1 with TRBJ2-7, with 9 bases aligning to TRBD1. Trimming at V came to 4 bases and at J to 2 bases, leaving 3 bases not matched to a gene. The CDR3 spans 14 residues. CDR1 and CDR2 from the germline V gene are MGHRA and YSYEKL. The CDR3 nucleotides read TGCGCCAGCAGCCTATGGACAGGGGCCTACGAGCAGTACTTC. As protein: CASSLWTGAYEQYF.